This TCR beta chain was profiled in a study of cytomegalovirus exposure and HLA in healthy donors. This CDR3 is 13 amino acids long. Germline V CDR1 and CDR2: SGHVS, FNYEAQ. Trimming removed 0 bases at V and 9 bases at J, with 9 bases between. The PCR employed 60 Vbeta primers together with 13 Jbeta primers. The repertoire was sequenced with immunoSEQ multiplex PCR; TCRdb's copy has only in-frame clones and lacks some. The sample holds some 190,000 clones; around 80% are singletons and the top ten take approximately 1.2%. The sequence came from a boy between 2 and 15 years old in good health and CMV-seronegative. Sequences were obtained from PBMCs. The rearrangement joins TRBV7-6 to TRBJ2-1; perhaps TRBD1 as D (5 bases). CDR3 bases: TGTGCCAGCAGCTTAGCCCAGGGAAGTGAGCAGTTCTTC. It encodes CASSLAQGSEQFF.